The 11 T cell receptor beta chains reported below all come from one sample, sequenced in a study of blood T cell repertoires in COVID-19. Some clones are missing from TCRdb's copy, which holds only in-frame ones; the method was immunoSEQ multiplex PCR. The table has 65,000 to 90,000 clones, more than 75% seen once. Sequenced material: peripheral blood. The receptor set was obtained from a man aged 45-60 years with active COVID-19.

This clone has just one count. The chain couples TRBV10-3 to TRBJ1-6; 11 bases map to TRBD1. Looked up from germline, CDR1 is ENHRY and CDR2 is SYGVKD. The CDR3 has 14 amino acids. V dropped 6 bases and J dropped 9; count of bases not matched to a gene: 4. This chain's CDR3 is CAIRAGTGGSPLHF. Written as DNA, the CDR3 is TGTGCCATCAGAGCCGGGACAGGGGGTTCACCCCTCCACTTT.

In its sample, this clone was seen a few times. CDR3 region: CAWSGTAGSYNEQFF. The CDR3 DNA reads TGTGCCTGGAGTGGGACTGCGGGGTCCTACAATGAGCAGTTCTTC. The chain employs TRBV30 and TRBJ2-1; D is possibly TRBD2 (6 bases). This CDR3 comprises 15 residues. V lost 1 base, J lost 1 base, and 11 bases lay in between. The germline V gene encodes CDR1 GTSNPN and CDR2 SVGIG (reference sequence).

The chain couples TRBV18 to TRBJ1-6; 8 positions agree with TRBD1. Germline assignment: CDR1 KGHSH and CDR2 LQKENI. The V gene end was trimmed by 3 bases and the J gene end by 7 bases; junction bases not matched to a gene: 5. This CDR3 region has 15 residues. DNA for the CDR3: TGTGCCAGCTCACCGGGTCAGGGGGCAAATTCACCCCTCCACTTT. This sequence encodes CASSPGQGANSPLHF.

CDR3 DNA: TGTGCCAGCAGCCGGGACTGGACAGGCGTCTACGAGCAGTACTTC. Translation: CASSRDWTGVYEQYF. J is TRBJ2-7 and V is TRBV5-5, with a weak D call TRBD1 (7 bases). V was clipped by 4 bases and J by 3 bases, with 17 bases between them. This CDR3 comprises 15 residues. CDR1 and CDR2 (germline): SGHKS, YYEKEE (reference sequence).

V and J are TRBV2 and TRBJ2-1, with 10 bases identical to TRBD2. CDR1 is SNHLY and CDR2 is FYNNEI in the germline V gene. The trim removed 8 bases at V and 6 bases at J, leaving 16 bases unmatched. The CDR3 extends over 17 amino acids. In DNA, the CDR3 is TGTGCCAGCCAGGGTAGCGGGGGGAGAAATATCGGCAATGAGCAGTTCTTC. Protein: CASQGSGGRNIGNEQFF.

The V call is TRBV6-5, the J call TRBJ1-6; TRBD1 might be the D (5 bases). The CDR3 runs to 15 residues. Germline V CDR1 and CDR2: MNHEY, SVGAGI. V gave up 2 bases and J gave up 10 bases, with 15 bases separating them. CDR3 DNA sequence: TGTGCCAGCAGTTACGGAATCCAGGGTGGCTCACCCCTCCACTTT. As protein: CASSYGIQGGSPLHF.

This sequence joins TRBV28 and TRBJ2-2, with 7 bases lining up with TRBD2. The CDR3 runs to 17 residues. J gave up 6 bases and V 3 bases, and 13 bases lay outside the gene matches. The germline gives CDR1 MDHEN, CDR2 SYDVKM. In DNA form, the CDR3 reads TGTGCCAGCAGTTTCAGCCGGGGACTACGGAGTGCCGGGGAGCTGTTTTTT. Translating it yields CASSFSRGLRSAGELFF.

V usage is TRBV6-2 or TRBV6-3 and J usage is TRBJ1-1, with TRBD1 as a possible D gene (6 bases). V dropped 5 bases and J dropped 3 bases, with 16 bases sitting between them. Per the germline V gene, CDR1 is MNHEY and CDR2 is SVGEGT. This CDR3 spans 15 amino acids. The CDR3 DNA follows: TGTGCCAGCAGTCAAACCAGGGGATGGGACACTGAAGCTTTCTTT. Residues: CASSQTRGWDTEAFF.

The CDR3 coding sequence is TGTGCCACCAGCAGGAGAGACAGGCCTAACTATGGCTACACCTTC. Encoded protein: CATSRRDRPNYGYTF. The V gene is TRBV15, the J gene TRBJ1-2; weak D call: TRBD1 (6 bases). Trimming pared 3 bases from V and 0 bases from J, leaving 11 bases between. This CDR3 is built from 15 residues. The germline V gene has CDR1 LNHNV and CDR2 YYDKDF (reference sequence).

This chain uses TRBV9 with TRBJ1-2, with TRBD1 matching 7 bases. Germline CDR1 SGDLS, CDR2 YYNGEE. The CDR3 contains 16 residues. Trimming cost V 0 bases and J 2 bases; bases outside gene matches: 7. The DNA of the CDR3 is TGTGCCAGCAGCGTAGGGACCGGAGGGGGCAACTATGGCTACACCTTC. Translating it yields CASSVGTGGGNYGYTF.

The chain is built from TRBV19 and TRBJ1-2; 7 nucleotides align to TRBD1. CDR1 is LNHDA and CDR2 is SQIVND in the germline V gene (reference sequence). The CDR3 spans 14 residues. V lost 7 bases to trimming and J lost 1 base; unmatched junction nucleotides: 6. The DNA for the CDR3 is TGTGCCAGTAATAATAACAGGGGTAACTATGGCTACACCTTC. This encodes CASNNNRGNYGYTF.